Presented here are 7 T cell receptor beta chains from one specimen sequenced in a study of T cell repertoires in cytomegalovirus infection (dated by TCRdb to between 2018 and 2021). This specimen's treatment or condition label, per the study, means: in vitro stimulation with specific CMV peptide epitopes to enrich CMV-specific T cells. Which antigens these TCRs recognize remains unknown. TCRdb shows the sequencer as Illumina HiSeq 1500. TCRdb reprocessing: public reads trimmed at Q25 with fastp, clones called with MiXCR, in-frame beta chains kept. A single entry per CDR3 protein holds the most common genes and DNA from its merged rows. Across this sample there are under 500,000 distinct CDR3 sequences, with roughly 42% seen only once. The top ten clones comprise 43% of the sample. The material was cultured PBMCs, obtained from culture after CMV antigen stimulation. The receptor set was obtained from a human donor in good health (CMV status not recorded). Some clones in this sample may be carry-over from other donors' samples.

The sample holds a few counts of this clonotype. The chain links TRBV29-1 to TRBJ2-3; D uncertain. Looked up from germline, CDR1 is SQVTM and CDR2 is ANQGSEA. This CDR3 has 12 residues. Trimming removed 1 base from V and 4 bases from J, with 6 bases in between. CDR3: CSVEVGPDTQYF. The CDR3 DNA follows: TGCAGCGTTGAAGTGGGTCCAGATACGCAGTATTTT.

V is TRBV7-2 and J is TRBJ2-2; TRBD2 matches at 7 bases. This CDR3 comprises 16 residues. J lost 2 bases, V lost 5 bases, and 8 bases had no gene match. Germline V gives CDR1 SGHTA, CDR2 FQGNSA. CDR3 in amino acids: CASSQRPSGNTGELFF. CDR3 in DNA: TGTGCCAGCAGCCAGAGGCCTAGCGGTAACACCGGGGAGCTGTTTTTT.

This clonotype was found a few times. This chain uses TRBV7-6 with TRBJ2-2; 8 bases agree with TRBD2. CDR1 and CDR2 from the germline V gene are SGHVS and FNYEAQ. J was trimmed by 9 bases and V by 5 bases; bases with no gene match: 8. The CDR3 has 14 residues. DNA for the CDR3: TGTGCCAGCAGCCCAACTAGCGGACCCCGGGAGCTGTTTTTT. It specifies CASSPTSGPRELFF.

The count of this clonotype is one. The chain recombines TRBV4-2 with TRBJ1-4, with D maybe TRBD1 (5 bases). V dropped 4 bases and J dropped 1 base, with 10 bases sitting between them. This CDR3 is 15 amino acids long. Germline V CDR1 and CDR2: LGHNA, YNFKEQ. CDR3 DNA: TGTGCCAGCAGCCCTCCTGACAGAACTAATGAAAAACTGTTTTTT. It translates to CASSPPDRTNEKLFF.

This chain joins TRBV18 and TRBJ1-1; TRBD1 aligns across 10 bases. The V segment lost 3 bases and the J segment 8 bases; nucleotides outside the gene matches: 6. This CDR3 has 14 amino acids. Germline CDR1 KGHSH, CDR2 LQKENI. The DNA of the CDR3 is TGTGCCAGCTCACCGGGACAGGGGAGGTCCGAAGCTTTCTTT. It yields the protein CASSPGQGRSEAFF.

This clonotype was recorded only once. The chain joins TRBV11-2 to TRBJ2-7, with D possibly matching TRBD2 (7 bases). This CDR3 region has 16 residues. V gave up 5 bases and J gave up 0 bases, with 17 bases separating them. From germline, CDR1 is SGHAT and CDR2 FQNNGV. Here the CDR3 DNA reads TGTGCCAGCAGCACGGGGGGCGCGGCGCACTCCTACGAGCAGTACTTC. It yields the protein CASSTGGAAHSYEQYF.

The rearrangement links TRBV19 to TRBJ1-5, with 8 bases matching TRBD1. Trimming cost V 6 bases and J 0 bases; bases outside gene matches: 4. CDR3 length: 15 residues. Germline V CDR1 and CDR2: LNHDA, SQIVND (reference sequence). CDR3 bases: TGTGCCAGTAGAGGGACAGGACATAGCAATCAGCCCCAGCATTTT. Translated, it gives CASRGTGHSNQPQHF.